The TCR beta chain described here comes from a study of shared clonotypes between healthy human individuals. The protocol was immunoSEQ multiplex PCR, while the TCRdb copy is restricted to in-frame clones and leaves out a portion. This table has roughly 700,000 clones, around 74% appearing once. With respect to this clone: Its antigen is as yet unknown.

Study-level results: Naive subsets generally exceeded memory subsets in estimated richness.

Splitting of CD4+ cells produced CD45RA+ naive and CD45RA-negative memory subsets. The V end was cut by 3 bases, the J end by 0 bases, with 6 bases between. Germline V gene lookup returns CDR1 SGHAT and CDR2 FQNNGV. CDR3 length equals 15 residues. Sequencing was done on a sample of memory CD4+ T cells sorted from blood. Noted subset: CD45RA-negative fraction. This TCR came from a woman younger than 45 in good health. The chain uses TRBV11-2 and TRBJ2-6; D remains ambiguous. CDR3 in DNA: TGTGCCAGCAGCTTGTATCACTCTGGGGCCAACGTCCTGACTTTC. Encoded protein: CASSLYHSGANVLTF. Together with reference TRBV11-2 and TRBJ2-6, the CDR3 gives the full variable domain: EAGVAQSPRYKIIEKRQSVAFWCNPISGHATLYWYQQILGQGPKLLIQFQNNGVVDDSQLPKDRFSAERLKGVDSTLKIQPAKLEDSAVYLCASSLYHSGANVLTFGAGSRLTVL.